This is a list of T cell receptor beta chains from one sample in a study of blood T cell repertoires in COVID-19. Profiled with immunoSEQ multiplex PCR; TCRdb holds only in-frame clones, not every one. The top ten hold 30% to 45% of the sample, which has roughly 100,000 clones, around 86% seen once. Sequenced sample: peripheral blood. These receptors all come from an elderly man with acute or convalescent COVID-19. CDR3s include the opening cysteine and the closing phenylalanine or tryptophan.

V	CDR3
TRBV19	CASNRDNKGPSGNTIYF
TRBV18	CASCKGGNTEAFF
TRBV20-1	CSAWTEPGYTF
TRBV5-1	CASSLAFGTSLLEQYF
TRBV21-1	CASSKRSGTEAFF
TRBV6-1	CASSESGGNQPQHF
TRBV28	CASNLAGGVGEAFF
TRBV27	CASSSRTGTQYF
TRBV6-5	CASRGAGYTF
TRBV6-5	CASENQDSRNQPQHF
TRBV7-8	CASSLMIAGIQETQYF
TRBV18	CASSPGLAGTTYEQYF
TRBV9	CASSVAVQGRHSPLHF
TRBV13	CASSLGGRVRTDTQYF
TRBV19	CASSLRDNNQPQHF
TRBV6-1	CASSVTGVGSSGANVLTF
TRBV6-5	CASSYRLAGEYEQYF
TRBV18	CASSRSLAGENEQFF
TRBV19	CASSTKTGVRNQPQHF
TRBV29-1	CSVEPREVADTQYF
TRBV4-2	CASSRSGTANEKLFF
TRBV5-1	CASSPLGRDYEQYF
TRBV12-3/TRBV12-4	CASSTTFAGTQYF
TRBV7-6	CASSSRTGYNEKLFF
TRBV3-1/TRBV3-2	CASSPQTGGRDEQFF
TRBV2	CASSGQGSTEAFF
TRBV9	CASSVTGGARDGYTF
TRBV19	CASSTSGRAGKTQYF
TRBV6-6	CASGAGGAGYNEQFF
TRBV18	CASSPSQDRERYEQFF
TRBV5-1	CASSSTGAWNQPQHF
TRBV2	CASSESSSYEQYF